The 10 T cell receptor beta chains below were found in one sample sequenced in a study of identical twins. TCRdb reprocessed the 5' RACE reads with MiXCR, giving one entry per CDR3 protein. The table records around 490,000 distinct CDR3 sequences, about 13% of them present only once. The sample was also linked to a second study, of yellow fever vaccine responses in identical twins.

The sequenced sample was CD4+ T cells sorted from blood. The receptors shown here come from a woman younger than 35 in good health.

This clonotype was counted a few times. This chain connects TRBV19 to TRBJ1-1; D ambiguous. Trimming stripped 3 bases from V and 8 bases from J, with 10 bases between. The germline CDR1 and CDR2 sequences are LNHDA and SQIVND (reference sequence). This CDR3 is built from 12 residues. The CDR3 reads CASSIVDSEAFF. The CDR3 coding sequence is TGTGCCAGTAGTATTGTGGATTCCGAAGCTTTCTTT.

This clonotype was detected only a few times. The V and J genes are TRBV5-6 and TRBJ2-1, with D unclear. Germline CDR1 reads SGHDT; CDR2 reads YYEEEE. Between the trimmed V and J ends, which lost 0 bases and 12 bases, there was a span of 7 bases. There are 11 residues in the CDR3. CDR3 nucleotide sequence: TGTGCCAGCAGCTTGGCAGGTCCGCAGTTCTTC. It is translated as CASSLAGPQFF.

The chain is built from TRBV5-1 and TRBJ2-7; D ambiguous. V was pared by 2 bases and J by 5 bases, with 20 bases between. The germline V gene has CDR1 SGHRS and CDR2 YFSETQ. CDR3 length: 16 amino acids. The CDR3 is CASSFLTRARSDEQYF. The CDR3 DNA is TGCGCCAGCAGCTTCCTCACCCGTGCGAGGAGTGACGAGCAGTACTTC.

The chain combines TRBV7-2 with TRBJ2-1; TRBD2 matches at 8 bases. J was trimmed by 5 bases and V by 6 bases; bases with no gene match: 6. The CDR3 has 14 amino acids. Germline CDR1 and CDR2: SGHTA and FQGNSA. Here the CDR3 reads CASRRAGVDNEQFF. The CDR3 DNA sequence: TGTGCCAGCAGGCGAGCGGGAGTAGACAATGAGCAGTTCTTC.

The genes are TRBV11-2 and TRBJ2-1, with a weak D call TRBD1 (6 bases). From germline, CDR1 is SGHAT and CDR2 FQNNGV. V gave up 4 bases and J gave up 9 bases, with 13 bases separating them. The CDR3 is 13 amino acids. The CDR3 sequence: CASSSSGHTEQFF. The CDR3 DNA reads as TGTGCCAGCAGCTCCTCGGGACATACTGAGCAGTTCTTC.

The chain couples TRBV6-1 to TRBJ2-1; 8 nucleotides agree with TRBD2. CDR3 size: 19 residues. Unmatched junction bases numbered 25, after V lost 6 bases and J lost 9 bases. Germline V gives CDR1 MNHNS, CDR2 SASEGT. The CDR3 DNA is TGTGCCAGCAGCCCCCGGGAGGGGTCAGGGTGGTTAGCAGGCAGTGAGCAGTTCTTC. Translated: CASSPREGSGWLAGSEQFF.

In this sample, this clonotype turned up a few times. The chain joins TRBV5-1 to TRBJ2-1; D remains ambiguous. V lost 0 bases to trimming and J lost 7 bases, with 11 bases between them. Germline CDR1 reads SGHRS; CDR2 reads YFSETQ. There are 14 residues in the CDR3. The CDR3 sequence: CASSLVPSWNEQFF. The CDR3 DNA follows: TGCGCCAGCAGCTTGGTGCCTAGTTGGAATGAGCAGTTCTTC.

This clonotype has only a few counts. V usage is TRBV18 and J usage is TRBJ2-1, with a possible D match to TRBD2 (5 bases). The CDR3 totals 12 residues. Germline V CDR1 and CDR2: KGHSH, LQKENI. V shed 2 bases and J shed 8 bases, with 7 bases lying between them. CDR3 residues: CASSPMRDEQFF. The CDR3 DNA reads TGTGCCAGCTCACCAATGAGGGATGAGCAGTTCTTC.

The chain combines TRBV7-9 with TRBJ2-2; the D gene could be TRBD1 or TRBD2 (6 bases each). The CDR3 is made up of 16 amino acids. Germline assignment: CDR1 SEHNR and CDR2 FQNEAQ (reference sequence). The V end lost 4 bases, the J end lost 6 bases, and 18 bases lay between the germline ends. The CDR3 reads CASSSVAVGGSGELFF. CDR3 DNA: TGTGCCAGCAGCTCGGTAGCGGTAGGGGGTTCCGGGGAGCTGTTTTTT.

In its sample, this clonotype was seen many times. This chain links TRBV29-1 with TRBJ2-1; 8 bases align to TRBD2. J lost 7 bases, V lost 4 bases, and 12 bases had no gene match. CDR3 length: 15 residues. CDR1 is SQVTM and CDR2 is ANQGSEA in the germline V gene. CDR3 loop: CSVVVGGAFKNEQFF. In nucleotides, the CDR3 is TGCAGCGTTGTTGTCGGGGGGGCTTTTAAAAATGAGCAGTTCTTC.